Here is one TCR beta chain with its context. The target of this receptor is not known. Base qualities are missing; no much larger clone stands one base away. This sample stems from a study of STAT5B mutations in CD4+ large granular lymphocyte leukemia (dated by TCRdb to the early 2020s). Concerning the study at large: Among healthy controls, the CDR3 'QG' motif was associated with a particular HLA allele. The study compared the TCRbeta repertoires of patients with CD4+ T-cell large granular lymphocyte leukemia against the TCRbeta repertoires of healthy blood donors. The purity of purified fractions was confirmed by flow cytometry on FACSCanto II or FACSVerse to exceed 95% among lymphocytes. Here is what the overall study found, with its caveats: CD4-sorted patient repertoires appeared more clonal than healthy CD4+ repertoires, and this difference persisted after removing the putative leukemic clones. Enrichment of TRBV06-family usage was observed among the top patient clones (8/27) relative to healthy controls (2/35). The data were not HLA-matched, and the higher clonality in CD4+ T-LGLL than in CD8+ T-LGLL could be due to the relatively small sample size. Main leukemic clonotypes were private to each patient, although 20% to 25% of the main leukemic clonotypes were found at low frequency in the non-leukemic repertoires of other patients.

Healthy controls were some 34 blood donors whose buffy coats came from the Finnish Red Cross blood service. All TCR-sequenced material derived from peripheral blood: patient blood samples and healthy donor buffy coats. Peripheral blood mononuclear cells were isolated by Ficoll-Hypaque gradient centrifugation. Magnetic purification was used to isolate CD4+ cells from the buffy coats of the healthy controls. The Gentra Puregene Cell and Tissue kit was used for genomic DNA extraction, and quantification was performed on a Qubit 2.0 fluorometer. As encoded in the germline V gene, CDR1 is MGHDK while CDR2 is SYGVNS. Trimming removed 4 bases from V and 4 bases from J; the gene matches leave 11 bases unexplained. From cysteine to phenylalanine, the CDR3 is 16 amino acids long. The entry retains the CDR3 DNA only, 48 bases that are in frame from base 1. The immunoSEQ assay at survey resolution was applied to genomic DNA for sequencing of TCRbeta rearrangements. Per the original workflow: A lowest detectable productive clonotype frequency of 2.59 x 10-5 was observed in the TCR sequencing data. Only productive TCRbeta rearrangements, defined as complete and in-frame sequences, were included in the analyses. Simpson clonality, calculated in the immunoSEQ Analyzer version 3.0, was used as the measure of sample clonality. Clones were grouped by frequency into very rare, small, medium, large (1-20%) or hyperexpanded (>20%) categories. Generation probabilities were estimated with OLGA 1.2.3, V-gene circos plots were generated with VDJtools, specificities were searched for in VDJdb, and CDR3 motifs were identified with GLIPH. This is the immuneACCESS table as TCRdb keeps it, with only in-frame sequences that have V and J called. A part of the clones is gone; compared with another copy, unresolved V genes explain less than half, and the rest is unexplained. The D gene and trimming were derived from the DNA, and the V and J assignments and clone size from that table. Recorded for this sample are tens of thousands of clones; 60% to 85% of them occurred a single time. The leading ten clones occupy 0.4% to 0.45% of the sample.

This TCR derives from a human donor in good health. The sequence joins TRBV25-1 to TRBJ2-5, with 8 middle bases fitting TRBD2. The material sequenced was CD4+ T cells from blood buffy coats. In nucleotides, the sequence is TGTGCCAGCAGTGTATTCGGGGGCGGGGGGTTAGAGACCCAGTACTTC. Its protein reads: CASSVFGGGGLETQYF.